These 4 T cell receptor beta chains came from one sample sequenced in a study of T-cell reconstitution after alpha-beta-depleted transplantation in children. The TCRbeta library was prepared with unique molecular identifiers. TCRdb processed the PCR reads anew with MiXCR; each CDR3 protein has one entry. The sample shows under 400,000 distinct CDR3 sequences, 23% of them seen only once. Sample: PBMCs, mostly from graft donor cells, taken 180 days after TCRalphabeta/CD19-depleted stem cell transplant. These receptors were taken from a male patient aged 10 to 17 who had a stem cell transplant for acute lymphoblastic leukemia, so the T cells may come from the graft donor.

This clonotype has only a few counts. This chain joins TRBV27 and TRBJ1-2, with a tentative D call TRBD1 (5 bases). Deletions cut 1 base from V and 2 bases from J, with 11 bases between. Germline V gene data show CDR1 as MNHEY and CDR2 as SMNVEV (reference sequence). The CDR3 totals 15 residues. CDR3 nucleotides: TGTGCCAGCAGTTTATACGGGGGGAGGAACTATGGCTACACCTTC. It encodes CASSLYGGRNYGYTF.

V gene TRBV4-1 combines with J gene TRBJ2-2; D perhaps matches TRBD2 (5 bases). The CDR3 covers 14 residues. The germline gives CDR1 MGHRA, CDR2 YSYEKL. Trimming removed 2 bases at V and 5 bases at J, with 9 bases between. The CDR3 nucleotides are TGCGCCAGCAGCCAACCTCGGGAAACCGGGGAGCTGTTTTTT. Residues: CASSQPRETGELFF.

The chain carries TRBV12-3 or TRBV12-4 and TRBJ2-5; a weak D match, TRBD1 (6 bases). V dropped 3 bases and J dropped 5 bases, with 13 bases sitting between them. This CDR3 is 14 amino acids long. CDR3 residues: CASSLRRGPETQYF. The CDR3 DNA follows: TGTGCCAGCAGTTTGCGCAGGGGCCCCGAGACCCAGTACTTC.

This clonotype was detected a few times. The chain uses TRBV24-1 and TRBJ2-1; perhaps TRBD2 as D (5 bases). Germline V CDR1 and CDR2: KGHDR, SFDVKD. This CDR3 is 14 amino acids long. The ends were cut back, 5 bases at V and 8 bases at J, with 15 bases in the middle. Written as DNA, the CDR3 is TGTGCCACCAGTGGCGTGGGAGTTGGGGATGAGCAGTTCTTC. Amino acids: CATSGVGVGDEQFF.